A selection of T cell receptor beta chains follows, all from one sample in a study of T cell responses to AZD1222 COVID-19 vaccine. TCRdb's table, derived via immunoSEQ multiplex PCR, lists solely in-frame clones and lacks some. This table holds some 130,000 clones, roughly 91% found once. The sample was peripheral blood, taken 28 days after the second AZD1222 dose. The receptors come from an adult who received the AZD1222 COVID-19 vaccine. The CDR3 runs from the conserved cysteine through the conserved F or W. A D gene is named only where the DNA matches it firmly.

v_call d_call cdr3_aa
TRBV30 - CAWSNLSWQFNEKLFF
TRBV6-5 - CASETWGGQPQHF
TRBV5-1 TRBD1 CASRDGPWDRGRRSGELFF
TRBV15 - CATSRVIGATLEQYF
TRBV5-1 TRBD2 CASSLRLAGTGELFF
TRBV7-2 TRBD2 CASSLGLAGRGELFF
TRBV9 - CASSVTTGTQNIQYF
TRBV6-5 - CASSYPGELVFF
TRBV7-9 - CASSSSAGALGYF
TRBV28 TRBD1 CASSQSGGVEEKLFF
TRBV19 TRBD2 CASSISLAGFYNEQFF
TRBV6-4 - CASNQQGYYEQYF
TRBV18 TRBD1 CASSPSGGSQPQHF
TRBV30 - CALERGVTGGDTF
TRBV21-1 - CASSGGAMGNQPQHF
TRBV29-1 - CSVMQGTGANVLTF
TRBV5-1 - CASSQGTGNTEAFF
TRBV6-2/TRBV6-3 TRBD2 CASSSPSGGSYTQYF
TRBV10-2 - CASKASNQPQHF
TRBV18 - CASSPPLGGDSLQYF